The T cell receptor (beta chain) under discussion was sequenced for a study of cytomegalovirus exposure and HLA in healthy donors. Study findings and constraints: In vitro, a few CMV-associated chains proved specific for CMV antigens.

This clone was observed a single time. Its target is not known. Produced via immunoSEQ multiplex PCR; TCRdb's table is partial and in-frame only. Of approximately 200,000 clones detected, 85% to 95% appear once; the ten largest clones hold roughly 1%. The V and J ends lost 5 bases and 6 bases, in that order; junction bases with no gene match: 17. CDR3 length equals 17 residues. Germline loops: CDR1 SGHTA, CDR2 FQGNSA. The specimen sequenced was PBMCs. This chain connects TRBV7-2 to TRBJ1-1; 8 bases match TRBD1. This TCR came from a woman under 30 in good health and CMV-seronegative. The CDR3 is CASSTHSGQGGGSEAFF. The CDR3 bases are TGTGCCAGCAGCACGCACTCTGGACAGGGCGGGGGATCTGAAGCTTTCTTT.